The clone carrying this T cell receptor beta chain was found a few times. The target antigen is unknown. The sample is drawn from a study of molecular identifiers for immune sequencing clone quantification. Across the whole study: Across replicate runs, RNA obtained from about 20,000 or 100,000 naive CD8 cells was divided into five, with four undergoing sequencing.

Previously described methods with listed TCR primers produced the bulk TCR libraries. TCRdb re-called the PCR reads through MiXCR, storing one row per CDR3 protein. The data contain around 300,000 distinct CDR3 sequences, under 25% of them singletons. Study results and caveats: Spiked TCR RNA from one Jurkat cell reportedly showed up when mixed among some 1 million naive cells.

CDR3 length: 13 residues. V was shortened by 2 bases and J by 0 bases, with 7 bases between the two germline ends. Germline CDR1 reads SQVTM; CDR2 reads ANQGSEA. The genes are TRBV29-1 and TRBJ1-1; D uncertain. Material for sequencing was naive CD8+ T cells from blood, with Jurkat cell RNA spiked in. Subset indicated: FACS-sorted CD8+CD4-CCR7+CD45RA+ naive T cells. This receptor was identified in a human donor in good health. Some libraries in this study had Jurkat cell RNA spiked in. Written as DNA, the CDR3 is TGCAGCGTTGAACGGGAGATGAACACTGAAGCTTTCTTT. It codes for CSVEREMNTEAFF.